This T cell receptor (beta chain) was recovered during a study of blood T cell repertoires in COVID-19. This CDR3 contains 13 residues. V shed 0 bases and J shed 7 bases, with 9 bases lying between them. The germline V gene encodes CDR1 LNHDA and CDR2 SQIVND (reference sequence). Participants reported their clinical history, and cohort assignment relied on those reports. Study processing details: The assay estimated nucleated cells by amplifying reference gene primers. Produced via immunoSEQ multiplex PCR; TCRdb's table is partial and in-frame only. The DNA was the basis for D and trimming; V, J and clone size are from that table. This repertoire shows 350,000 or so clones, 80% to 90% found once; its top ten account for approximately 4.4%.

The sample taken for sequencing was PBMCs or T cells enriched from blood (not recorded which). The clonotype comes from a middle-aged woman with acute COVID-19. The chain recombines TRBV19 with TRBJ1-2, with D uncertain. The DNA for the CDR3 is TGTGCCAGTAGTATAGACTTAACGGGTGGCTACACCTTC. It yields the protein CASSIDLTGGYTF.